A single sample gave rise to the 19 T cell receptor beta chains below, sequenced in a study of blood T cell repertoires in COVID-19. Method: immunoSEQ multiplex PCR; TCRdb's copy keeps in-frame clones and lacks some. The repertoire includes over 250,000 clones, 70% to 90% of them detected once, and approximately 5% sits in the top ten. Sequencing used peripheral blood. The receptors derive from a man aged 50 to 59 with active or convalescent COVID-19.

The CDR3 is CATSLYQGQPQHF. The CDR3, as DNA: TGTGCCACCAGTCTGTACCAGGGACAGCCCCAGCATTTT. This chain links TRBV19 with TRBJ1-5, with a tentative D call TRBD1 (5 bases). The CDR3 is made up of 13 amino acids. CDR1 and CDR2 from the germline V gene are LNHDA and SQIVND (reference sequence). Trimming removed 10 bases from V and 7 bases from J, with 17 bases in between.

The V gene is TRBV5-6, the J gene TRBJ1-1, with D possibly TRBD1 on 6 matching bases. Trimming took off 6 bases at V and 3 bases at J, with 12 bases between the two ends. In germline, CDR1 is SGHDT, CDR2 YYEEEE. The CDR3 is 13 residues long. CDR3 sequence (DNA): TGTGCCAGCACAAAGACAGGTTACACTGAAGCTTTCTTT. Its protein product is CASTKTGYTEAFF.

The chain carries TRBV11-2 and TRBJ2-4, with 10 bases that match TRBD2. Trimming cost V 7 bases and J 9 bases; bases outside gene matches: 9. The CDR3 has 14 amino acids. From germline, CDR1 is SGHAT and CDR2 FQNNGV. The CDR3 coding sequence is TGTGCCAGCAAGGTGGGACTAGCGATGGGCATTCAGTACTTC. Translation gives CASKVGLAMGIQYF. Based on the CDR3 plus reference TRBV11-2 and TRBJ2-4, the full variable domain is EAGVAQSPRYKIIEKRQSVAFWCNPISGHATLYWYQQILGQGPKLLIQFQNNGVVDDSQLPKDRFSAERLKGVDSTLKIQPAKLEDSAVYLCASKVGLAMGIQYFGAGTRLSVL.

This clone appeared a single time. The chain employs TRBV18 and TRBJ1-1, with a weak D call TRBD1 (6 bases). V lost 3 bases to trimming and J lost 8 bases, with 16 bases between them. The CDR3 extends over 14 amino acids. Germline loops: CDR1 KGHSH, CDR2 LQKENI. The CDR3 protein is CASSPDTGMQEAFF. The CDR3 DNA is TGTGCCAGCTCACCCGATACAGGGATGCAAGAAGCTTTCTTT.

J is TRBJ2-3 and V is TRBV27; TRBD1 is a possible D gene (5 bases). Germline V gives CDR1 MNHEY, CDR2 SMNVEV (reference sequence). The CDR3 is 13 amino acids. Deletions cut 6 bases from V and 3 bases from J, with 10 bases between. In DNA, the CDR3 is TGTGCCAGCAGCCGACAGTTGACAGATACGCAGTATTTT. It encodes CASSRQLTDTQYF.

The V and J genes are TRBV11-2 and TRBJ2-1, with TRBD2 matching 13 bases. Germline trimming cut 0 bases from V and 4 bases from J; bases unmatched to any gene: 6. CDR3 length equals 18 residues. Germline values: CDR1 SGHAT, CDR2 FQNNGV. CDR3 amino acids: CASSLDKLAGGLYNEQFF. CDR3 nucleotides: TGTGCCAGCAGCTTAGATAAACTAGCGGGAGGGTTATACAATGAGCAGTTCTTC.

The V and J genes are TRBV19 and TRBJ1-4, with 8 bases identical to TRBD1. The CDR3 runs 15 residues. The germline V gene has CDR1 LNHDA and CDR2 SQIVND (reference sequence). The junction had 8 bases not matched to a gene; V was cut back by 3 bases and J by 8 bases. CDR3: CASSIRDRLYEKLFF. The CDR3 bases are TGTGCCAGTAGTATTAGGGACAGGCTCTACGAAAAACTGTTTTTT.

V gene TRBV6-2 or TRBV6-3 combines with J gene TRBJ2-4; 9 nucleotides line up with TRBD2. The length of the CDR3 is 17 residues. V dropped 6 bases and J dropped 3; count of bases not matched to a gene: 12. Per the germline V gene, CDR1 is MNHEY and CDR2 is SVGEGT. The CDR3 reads CASSLSAASGNKNIQYF. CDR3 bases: TGTGCCAGCAGCCTCTCCGCGGCTAGCGGGAACAAAAACATTCAGTACTTC.

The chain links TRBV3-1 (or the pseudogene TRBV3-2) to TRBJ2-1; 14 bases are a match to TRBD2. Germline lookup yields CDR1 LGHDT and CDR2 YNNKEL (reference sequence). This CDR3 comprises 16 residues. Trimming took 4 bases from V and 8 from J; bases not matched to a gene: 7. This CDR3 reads CASSLGTSGRFHEQFF. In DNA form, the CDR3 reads TGTGCCAGCAGCCTCGGGACTAGCGGGAGATTTCATGAGCAGTTCTTC.

The chain's CDR3 is CASSSGLSTGELFF. Written as DNA, the CDR3 is TGTGCCAGCTCATCGGGACTCAGCACCGGGGAGCTGTTTTTT. The genes are TRBV18 and TRBJ2-2, with D possibly being TRBD2 (6 bases). Germline V gene data show CDR1 as KGHSH and CDR2 as LQKENI. The CDR3 runs 14 residues. Trimming removed 5 bases at V and 4 bases at J, with 11 bases between. Variable domain in full (rest from reference TRBV18 and TRBJ2-2): NAGVMQNPRHLVRRRGQEARLRCSPMKGHSHVYWYRQLPEEGLKFMVYLQKENIIDESGMPKERFSAEFPKEGPSILRIQQVVRGDSAAYFCASSSGLSTGELFFGEGSRLTVL.

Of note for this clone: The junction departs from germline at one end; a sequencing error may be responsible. CDR3 in DNA: TGTGCCCCCAGCGCACCCCTCCACTTT. It is translated as CAPSAPLHF. The chain is built from TRBV24-1 and TRBJ1-6; no firm D call. Germline loops: CDR1 KGHDR, CDR2 SFDVKD. The CDR3 length is 9 residues.

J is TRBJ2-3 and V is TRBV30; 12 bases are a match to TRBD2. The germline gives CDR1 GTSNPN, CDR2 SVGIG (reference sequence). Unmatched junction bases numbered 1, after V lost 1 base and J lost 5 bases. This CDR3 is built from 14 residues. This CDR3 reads CAWSEGLAGDTQYF. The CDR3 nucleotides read TGTGCCTGGAGTGAGGGACTAGCGGGAGATACGCAGTATTTT.

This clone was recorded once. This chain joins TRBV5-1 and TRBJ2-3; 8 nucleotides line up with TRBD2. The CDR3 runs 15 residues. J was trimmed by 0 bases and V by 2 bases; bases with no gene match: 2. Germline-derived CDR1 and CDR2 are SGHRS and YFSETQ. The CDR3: CASSFTSGSTDTQYF. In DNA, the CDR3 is TGCGCCAGCAGCTTTACTAGCGGCAGCACAGATACGCAGTATTTT.

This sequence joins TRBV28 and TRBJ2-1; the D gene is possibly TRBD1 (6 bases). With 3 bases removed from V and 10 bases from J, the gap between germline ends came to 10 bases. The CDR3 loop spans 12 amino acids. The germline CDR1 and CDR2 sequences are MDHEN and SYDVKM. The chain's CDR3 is CASSLLQGEQFF. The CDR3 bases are TGTGCCAGCAGTTTGCTACAGGGAGAGCAGTTCTTC.

This CDR3 is CATIGGQGLAGYTF. DNA of the CDR3: TGTGCCACCATTGGGGGACAGGGACTGGCTGGCTACACCTTC. This chain connects TRBV28 to TRBJ1-2; 9 nucleotides line up with TRBD1. Unmatched junction bases numbered 13, after V lost 10 bases and J lost 7 bases. The germline gives CDR1 MDHEN, CDR2 SYDVKM. The CDR3 runs to 14 residues.

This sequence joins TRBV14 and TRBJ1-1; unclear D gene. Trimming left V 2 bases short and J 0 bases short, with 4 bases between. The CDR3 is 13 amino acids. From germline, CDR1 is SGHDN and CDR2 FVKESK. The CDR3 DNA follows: TGTGCCAGCAGCCAACAGTTGAACACTGAAGCTTTCTTT. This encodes CASSQQLNTEAFF.

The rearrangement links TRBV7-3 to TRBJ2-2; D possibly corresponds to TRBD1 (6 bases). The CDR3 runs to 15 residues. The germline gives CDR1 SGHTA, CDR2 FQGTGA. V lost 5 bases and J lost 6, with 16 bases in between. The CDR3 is CASSERTGWAGELFF. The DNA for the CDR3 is TGTGCCAGCAGCGAGCGAACAGGGTGGGCCGGGGAGCTGTTTTTT.

DNA of the CDR3: TGTGCCAGCAGGAGGGACAGGGGGAGGACTGAAGCTTTCTTT. Residues: CASRRDRGRTEAFF. The rearrangement links TRBV28 to TRBJ1-1, with 11 bases that match TRBD1. CDR1 and CDR2 (germline): MDHEN, SYDVKM. The V segment lost 6 bases and the J segment 5 bases; nucleotides outside the gene matches: 5. The CDR3 is made up of 14 amino acids.

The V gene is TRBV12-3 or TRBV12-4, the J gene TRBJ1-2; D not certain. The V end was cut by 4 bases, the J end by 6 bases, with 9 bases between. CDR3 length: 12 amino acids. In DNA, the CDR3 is TGTGCCAGCAGTTCAGGATTCGATGGCTACACCTTC. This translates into CASSSGFDGYTF.